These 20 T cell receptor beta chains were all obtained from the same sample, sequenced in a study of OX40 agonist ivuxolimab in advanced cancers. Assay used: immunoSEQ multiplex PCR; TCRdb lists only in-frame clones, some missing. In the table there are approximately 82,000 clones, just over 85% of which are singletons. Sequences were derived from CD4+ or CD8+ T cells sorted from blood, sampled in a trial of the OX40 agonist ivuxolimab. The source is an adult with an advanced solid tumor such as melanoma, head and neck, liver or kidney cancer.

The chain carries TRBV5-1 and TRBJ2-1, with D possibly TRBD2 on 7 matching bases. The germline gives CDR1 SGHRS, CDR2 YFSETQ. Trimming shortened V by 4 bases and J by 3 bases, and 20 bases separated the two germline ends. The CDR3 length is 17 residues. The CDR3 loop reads CASSPFLRGGYYNEQFF. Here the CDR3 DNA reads TGCGCCAGCAGCCCCTTCCTCAGGGGAGGGTACTACAATGAGCAGTTCTTC.

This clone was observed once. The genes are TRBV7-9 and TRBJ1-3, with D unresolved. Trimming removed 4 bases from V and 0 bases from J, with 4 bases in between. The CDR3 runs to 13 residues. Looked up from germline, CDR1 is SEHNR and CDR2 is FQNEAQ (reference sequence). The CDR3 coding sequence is TGTGCCAGCAGCTACAGCTCTGGAAACACCATATATTTT. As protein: CASSYSSGNTIYF.

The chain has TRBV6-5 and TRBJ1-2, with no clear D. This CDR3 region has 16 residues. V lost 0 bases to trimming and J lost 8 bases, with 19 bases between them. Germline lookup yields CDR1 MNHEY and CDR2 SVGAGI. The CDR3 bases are TGTGCCAGCAGTTACTCTATCTACCCTACCTCGGGAGGCTACACCTTC. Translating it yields CASSYSIYPTSGGYTF.

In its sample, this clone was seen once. CDR3 protein: CASSLEGQSYEQYF. In DNA form, the CDR3 reads TGTGCCAGCAGCTTAGAAGGACAGTCCTACGAGCAGTACTTC. The V call is TRBV11-3, the J call TRBJ2-7; perhaps TRBD1 as D (6 bases). The V gene lost 0 bases and the J gene lost 1 base, with 7 bases spanning the gap. Germline lookup yields CDR1 SGHNT and CDR2 YENEEA. There are 14 residues in the CDR3.

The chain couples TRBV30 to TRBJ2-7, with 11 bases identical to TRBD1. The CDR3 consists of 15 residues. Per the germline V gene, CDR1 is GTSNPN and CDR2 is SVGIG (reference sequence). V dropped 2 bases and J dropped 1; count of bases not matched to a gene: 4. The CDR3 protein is CAWSSGTGGSYEQYF. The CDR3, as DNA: TGTGCCTGGAGTAGTGGGACAGGGGGTTCCTACGAGCAGTACTTC.

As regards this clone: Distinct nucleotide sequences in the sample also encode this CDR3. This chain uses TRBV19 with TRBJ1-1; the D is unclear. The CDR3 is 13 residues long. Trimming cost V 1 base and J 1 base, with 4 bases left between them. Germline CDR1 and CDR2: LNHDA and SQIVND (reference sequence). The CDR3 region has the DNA TGTGCCAGTAGTATAGGCAGGAACACTGAAGCTTTCTTT. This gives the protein CASSIGRNTEAFF.

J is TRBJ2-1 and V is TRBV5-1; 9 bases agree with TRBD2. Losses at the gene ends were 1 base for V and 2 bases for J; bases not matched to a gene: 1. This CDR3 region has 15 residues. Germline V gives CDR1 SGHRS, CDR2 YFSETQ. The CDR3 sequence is CASSLLAGAYNEQFF. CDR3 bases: TGCGCCAGCAGCTTGTTAGCGGGGGCCTACAATGAGCAGTTCTTC.

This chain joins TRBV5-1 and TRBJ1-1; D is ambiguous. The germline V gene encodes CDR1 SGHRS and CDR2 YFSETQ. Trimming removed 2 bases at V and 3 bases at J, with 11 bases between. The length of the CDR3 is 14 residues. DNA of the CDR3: TGCGCCAGCAGCTTTGGAAGAGTCGACACTGAAGCTTTCTTT. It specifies CASSFGRVDTEAFF. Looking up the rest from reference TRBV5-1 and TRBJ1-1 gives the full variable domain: KAGVTQTPRYLIKTRGQQVTLSCSPISGHRSVSWYQQTPGQGLQFLFEYFSETQRNKGNFPGRFSGRQFSNSRSEMNVSTLELGDSALYLCASSFGRVDTEAFFGQGTRLTVV.

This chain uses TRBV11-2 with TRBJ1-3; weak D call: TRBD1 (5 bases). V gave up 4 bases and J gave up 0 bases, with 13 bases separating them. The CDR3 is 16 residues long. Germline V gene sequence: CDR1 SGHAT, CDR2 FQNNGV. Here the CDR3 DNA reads TGTGCCAGCAGCTCCCCGGGACGTAACTCTGGAAACACCATATATTTT. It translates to CASSSPGRNSGNTIYF.

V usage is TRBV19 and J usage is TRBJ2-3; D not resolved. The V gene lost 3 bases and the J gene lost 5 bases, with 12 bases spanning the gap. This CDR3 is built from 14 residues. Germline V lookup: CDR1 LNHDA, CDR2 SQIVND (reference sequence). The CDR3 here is CASSMRILRDTQYF. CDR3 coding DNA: TGTGCCAGTAGTATGCGGATACTTAGAGATACGCAGTATTTT.

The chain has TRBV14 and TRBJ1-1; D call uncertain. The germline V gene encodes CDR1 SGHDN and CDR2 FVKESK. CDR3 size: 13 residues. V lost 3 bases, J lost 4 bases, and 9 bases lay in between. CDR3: CASSHLGSTEAFF. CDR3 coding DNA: TGTGCCAGCAGCCACTTAGGCAGCACTGAAGCTTTCTTT.

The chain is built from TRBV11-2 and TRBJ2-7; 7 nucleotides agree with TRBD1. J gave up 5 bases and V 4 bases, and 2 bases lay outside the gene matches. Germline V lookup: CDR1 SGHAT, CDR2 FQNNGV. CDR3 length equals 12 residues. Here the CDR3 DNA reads TGTGCCAGCAGCTATACAGGGGACGAGCAGTACTTC. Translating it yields CASSYTGDEQYF. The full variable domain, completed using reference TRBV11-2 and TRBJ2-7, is EAGVAQSPRYKIIEKRQSVAFWCNPISGHATLYWYQQILGQGPKLLIQFQNNGVVDDSQLPKDRFSAERLKGVDSTLKIQPAKLEDSAVYLCASSYTGDEQYFGPGTRLTVT.

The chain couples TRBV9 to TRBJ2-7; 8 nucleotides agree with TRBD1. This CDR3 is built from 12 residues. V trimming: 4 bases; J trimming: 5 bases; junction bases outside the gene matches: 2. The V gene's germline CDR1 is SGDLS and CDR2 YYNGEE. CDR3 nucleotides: TGTGCCAGCAGCCCGGACAGGGACGAGCAGTACTTC. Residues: CASSPDRDEQYF. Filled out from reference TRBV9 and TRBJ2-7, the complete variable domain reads DSGVTQTPKHLITATGQRVTLRCSPRSGDLSVYWYQQSLDQGLQFLIQYYNGEERAKGNILERFSAQQFPDLHSELNLSSLELGDSALYFCASSPDRDEQYFGPGTRLTVT.

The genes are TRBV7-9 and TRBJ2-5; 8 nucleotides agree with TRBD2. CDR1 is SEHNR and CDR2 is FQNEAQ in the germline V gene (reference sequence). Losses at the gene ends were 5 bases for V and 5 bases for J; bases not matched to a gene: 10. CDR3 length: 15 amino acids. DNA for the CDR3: TGTGCCAGCAGCCGCTACGGGACTAGTATTGAGACCCAGTACTTC. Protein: CASSRYGTSIETQYF.

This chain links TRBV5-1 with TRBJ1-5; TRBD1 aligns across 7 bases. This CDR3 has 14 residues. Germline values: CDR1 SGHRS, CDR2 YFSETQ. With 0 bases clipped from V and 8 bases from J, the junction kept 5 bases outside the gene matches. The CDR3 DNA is TGCGCCAGCAGCTTGGGGAGTACAGGGGAGCCCCAGCATTTT. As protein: CASSLGSTGEPQHF.

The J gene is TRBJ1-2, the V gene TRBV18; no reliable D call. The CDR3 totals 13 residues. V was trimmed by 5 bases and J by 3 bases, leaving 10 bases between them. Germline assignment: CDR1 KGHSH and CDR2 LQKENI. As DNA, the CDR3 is TGTGCCAGCTCAACCGACGGGGACTATGGCTACACCTTC. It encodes CASSTDGDYGYTF.

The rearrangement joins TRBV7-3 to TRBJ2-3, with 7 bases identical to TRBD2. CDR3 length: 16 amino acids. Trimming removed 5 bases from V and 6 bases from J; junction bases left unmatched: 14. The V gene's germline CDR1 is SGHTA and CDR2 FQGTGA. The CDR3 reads CASSPQGGRAVDTQYF. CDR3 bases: TGTGCCAGCAGCCCCCAGGGTGGGAGGGCCGTCGATACGCAGTATTTT.

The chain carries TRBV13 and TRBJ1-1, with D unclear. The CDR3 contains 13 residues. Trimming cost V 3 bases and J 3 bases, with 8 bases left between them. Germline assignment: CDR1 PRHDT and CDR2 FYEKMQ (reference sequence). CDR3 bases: TGTGCCAGCAGCTTTGGGAGAGACACTGAAGCTTTCTTT. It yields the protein CASSFGRDTEAFF.

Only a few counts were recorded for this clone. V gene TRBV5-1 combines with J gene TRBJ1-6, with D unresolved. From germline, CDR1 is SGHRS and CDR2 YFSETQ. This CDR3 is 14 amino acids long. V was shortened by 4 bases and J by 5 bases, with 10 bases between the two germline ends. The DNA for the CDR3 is TGCGCCAGCAGCATGGCGATGAATAATTCACCCCTCCACTTT. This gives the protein CASSMAMNNSPLHF. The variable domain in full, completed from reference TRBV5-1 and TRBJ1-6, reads KAGVTQTPRYLIKTRGQQVTLSCSPISGHRSVSWYQQTPGQGLQFLFEYFSETQRNKGNFPGRFSGRQFSNSRSEMNVSTLELGDSALYLCASSMAMNNSPLHFGNGTRLTVT.

The DNA for the CDR3 is TGTGCCAGCAGCCAGTGGGCAGGGGGCGGGGTCACTGAAGCTTTCTTT. Translating it yields CASSQWAGGGVTEAFF. The chain recombines TRBV7-9 with TRBJ1-1; 8 bases are a match to TRBD1. The V segment lost 5 bases and the J segment 4 bases; nucleotides outside the gene matches: 12. CDR3 length equals 16 residues. Germline-derived CDR1 and CDR2 are SEHNR and FQNEAQ (reference sequence).